Described below is a single T cell receptor beta chain sequence and its context. This specimen belongs to a study of shared clonotypes between healthy human individuals. This CDR3 is built from 15 residues. V dropped 7 bases and J dropped 2 bases, with 17 bases sitting between them. CDR1 and CDR2 (germline): MDHEN, SYDVKM. Libraries were prepared by immunoSEQ multiplex PCR; TCRdb keeps only in-frame clonotypes and omits some of them. Among 550,000 to 800,000 clones, around 90% were seen once, and the ten largest hold less than 40%. Sequencing input: memory CD8+ T cells from PBMCs. This sample's subset: CD45RO+ cells pooled with CCR7-negative TemRA cells. This chain links TRBV28 with TRBJ2-5; no clear D gene. The TCR comes from a man aged 18-30 years in good health. Some clones in this sample may be carry-over from other donors' samples. The CDR3 spells CASTIGRVGQETQYF. The CDR3 DNA sequence: TGTGCCAGCACCATCGGAAGGGTGGGGCAAGAGACCCAGTACTTC.